Sequencing of this T cell receptor beta chain was carried out in a study of breast tumors, draining lymph nodes, adjacent tissues (dated by TCRdb to the mid-2010s). Regarding the research as a whole: The study compared TCR beta repertoires across tumor, adjacent nontumor tissue and axillary lymph nodes from breast cancer patients. In human breast cancer, the study set out to evaluate how tumor, surrounding tissue and draining lymph node repertoires relate to one another and whether T cells may move between these sites.

The axillary draining lymph nodes of breast cancer patients were the source of the lymph node samples. TCRdb shows the sequencer as Illumina HiSeq 2000. TCR beta chain libraries were generated through multiplex PCR amplification. The amplified TCR beta chain products were analyzed by high-throughput sequencing. The raw public reads went through TCRdb reprocessing: fastp at Q25, MiXCR clone calling, in-frame beta chains kept. Under each unique CDR3 protein, matching rows form one entry showing the most common genes and DNA. The sample data list roughly 100,000 distinct CDR3 sequences, and about 30% of these were observed just once. Of the sample, around 6% is held by the ten largest clones. CDR1 and CDR2 (LGHDT, YNNKEL) derive from the germline V gene (reference sequence). Reading from cysteine to phenylalanine, the CDR3 counts 13 amino acids. Of the read, only the CDR3 DNA is kept; its 39 bases are in frame from base 1. V loses 3 bases at its end and J loses 4 bases; junction bases beyond the gene matches: 2.

To note about this clonotype: The antigen it recognizes is unknown. It has no much larger one-base neighbor in the sample; base qualities were not kept.

On the study overall, not on this receptor specifically: The conclusion that tumor T cells originate in lymph nodes was presented as consistent with a hypothesis rather than as directly demonstrated. The similarity between tumor and nontumor tissue repertoires was significantly greater in luminal-like breast cancer than in basal-like breast cancer. The data were considered consistent with most tumor T cells being derived from the lymph node and subsequently expanding within tumor tissue. Tumors showed preferential V and J gene usage, and their T-cell repertoire diversity fell below that of lymph nodes yet above that of nontumor tissue.

In this chain, TRBV3-1 is recombined with TRBJ2-5, and 7 junction bases match TRBD2. The clonotype originates from a female donor with breast cancer. Some clones in this sample may be carry-over from other donors' samples. Sequenced input: axillary lymph node tissue. The CDR3 loop reads CASSHSGVETQYF. The bases are TGTGCCAGCAGCCACAGCGGGGTAGAGACCCAGTACTTC.